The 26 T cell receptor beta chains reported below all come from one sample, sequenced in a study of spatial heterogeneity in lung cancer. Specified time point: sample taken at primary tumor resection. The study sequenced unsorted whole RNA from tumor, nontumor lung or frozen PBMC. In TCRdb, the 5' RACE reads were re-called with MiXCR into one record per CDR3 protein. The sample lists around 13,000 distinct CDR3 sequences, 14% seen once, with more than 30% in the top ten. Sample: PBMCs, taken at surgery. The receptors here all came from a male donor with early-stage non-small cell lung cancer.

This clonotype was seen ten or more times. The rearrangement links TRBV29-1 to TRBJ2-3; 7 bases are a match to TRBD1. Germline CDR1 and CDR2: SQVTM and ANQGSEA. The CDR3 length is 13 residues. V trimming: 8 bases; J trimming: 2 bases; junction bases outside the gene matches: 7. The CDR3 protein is CSLRGQNTDTQYF. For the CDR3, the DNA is TGCAGCCTCAGGGGACAGAACACAGATACGCAGTATTTT.

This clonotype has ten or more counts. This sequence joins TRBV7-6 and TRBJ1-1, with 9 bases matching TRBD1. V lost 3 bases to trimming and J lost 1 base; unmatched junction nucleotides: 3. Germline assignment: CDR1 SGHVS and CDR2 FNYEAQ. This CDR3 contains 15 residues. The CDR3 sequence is CASSFGTGTNTEAFF. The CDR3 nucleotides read TGTGCCAGCAGCTTTGGGACAGGGACGAACACTGAAGCTTTCTTT. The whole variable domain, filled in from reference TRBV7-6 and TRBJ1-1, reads GAGVSQSPRYKVTKRGQDVALRCDPISGHVSLYWYRQALGQGPEFLTYFNYEAQQDKSGLPNDRFSAERPEGSISTLTIQRTEQRDSAMYRCASSFGTGTNTEAFFGQGTRLTVV.

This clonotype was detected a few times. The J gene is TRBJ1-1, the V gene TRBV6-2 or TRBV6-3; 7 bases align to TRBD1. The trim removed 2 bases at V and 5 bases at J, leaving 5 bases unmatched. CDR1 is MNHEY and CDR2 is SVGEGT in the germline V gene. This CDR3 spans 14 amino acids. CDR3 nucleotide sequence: TGTGCCAGCAGTTACGCACAGGGGAGGACTGAAGCTTTCTTT. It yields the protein CASSYAQGRTEAFF.

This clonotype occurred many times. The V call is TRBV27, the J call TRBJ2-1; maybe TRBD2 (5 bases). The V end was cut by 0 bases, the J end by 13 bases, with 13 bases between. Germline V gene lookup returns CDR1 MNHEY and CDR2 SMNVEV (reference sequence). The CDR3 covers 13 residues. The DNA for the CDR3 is TGTGCCAGCAGTTTATCTTCCCGACTAAACCAGTTCTTC. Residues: CASSLSSRLNQFF.

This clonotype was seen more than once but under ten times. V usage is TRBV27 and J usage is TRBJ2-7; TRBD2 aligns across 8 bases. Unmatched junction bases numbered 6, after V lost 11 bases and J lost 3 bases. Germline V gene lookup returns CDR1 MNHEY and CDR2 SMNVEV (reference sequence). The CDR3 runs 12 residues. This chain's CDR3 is CAPLAVIYEQYF. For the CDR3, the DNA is TGTGCCCCACTAGCGGTGATCTACGAGCAGTACTTC.

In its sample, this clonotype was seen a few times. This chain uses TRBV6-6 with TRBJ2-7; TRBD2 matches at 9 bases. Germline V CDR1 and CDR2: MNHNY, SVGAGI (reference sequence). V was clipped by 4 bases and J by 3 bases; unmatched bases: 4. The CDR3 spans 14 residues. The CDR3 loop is CASSSLAGDYEQYF. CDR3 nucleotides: TGTGCCAGCAGTTCCTTAGCGGGGGACTACGAGCAGTACTTC.

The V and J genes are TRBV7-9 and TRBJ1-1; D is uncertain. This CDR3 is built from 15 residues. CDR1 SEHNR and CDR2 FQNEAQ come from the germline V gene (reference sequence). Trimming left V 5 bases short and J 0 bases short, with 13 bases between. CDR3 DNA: TGTGCCAGCAGCGGGGAGGCAGGATTGAACACTGAAGCTTTCTTT. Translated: CASSGEAGLNTEAFF.

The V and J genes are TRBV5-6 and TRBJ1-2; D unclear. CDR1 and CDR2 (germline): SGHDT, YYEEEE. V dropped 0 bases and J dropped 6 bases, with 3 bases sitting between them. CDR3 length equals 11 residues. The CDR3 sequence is CASSLADGYTF. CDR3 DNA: TGTGCCAGCAGCTTGGCCGATGGCTACACCTTC.

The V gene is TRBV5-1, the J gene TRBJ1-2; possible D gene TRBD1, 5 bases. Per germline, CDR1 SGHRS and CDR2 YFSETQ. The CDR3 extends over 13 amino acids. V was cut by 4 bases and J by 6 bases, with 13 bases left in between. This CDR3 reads CASSTHPRDGYTF. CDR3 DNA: TGCGCCAGCAGCACACATCCCAGGGATGGCTACACCTTC. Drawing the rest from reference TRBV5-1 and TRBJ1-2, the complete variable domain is KAGVTQTPRYLIKTRGQQVTLSCSPISGHRSVSWYQQTPGQGLQFLFEYFSETQRNKGNFPGRFSGRQFSNSRSEMNVSTLELGDSALYLCASSTHPRDGYTFGSGTRLTVV.

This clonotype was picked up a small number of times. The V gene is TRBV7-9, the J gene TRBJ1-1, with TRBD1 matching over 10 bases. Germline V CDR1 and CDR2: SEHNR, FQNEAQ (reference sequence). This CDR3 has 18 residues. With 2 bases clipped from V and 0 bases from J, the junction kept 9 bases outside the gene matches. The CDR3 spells CASSLRRQGAYMNTEAFF. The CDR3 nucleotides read TGTGCCAGCAGCTTACGGCGACAGGGGGCTTACATGAACACTGAAGCTTTCTTT.

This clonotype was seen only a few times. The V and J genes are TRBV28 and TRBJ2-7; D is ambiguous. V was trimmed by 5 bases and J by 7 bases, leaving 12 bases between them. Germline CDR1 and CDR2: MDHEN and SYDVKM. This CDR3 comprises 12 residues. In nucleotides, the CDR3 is TGTGCCAGCAGTCTTGCGCCCCAGGAGCAGTACTTC. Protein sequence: CASSLAPQEQYF.

The CDR3 DNA sequence: TGTGCCAGCAGCTCCACCCAGGGGTCGGATGGCTACACCTTC. Translated: CASSSTQGSDGYTF. This sequence joins TRBV7-9 and TRBJ1-2, with D possibly matching TRBD1 (6 bases). This CDR3 spans 14 amino acids. Germline CDR1 is SEHNR and CDR2 is FQNEAQ (reference sequence). Trimming pared 4 bases from V and 6 bases from J, leaving 15 bases between. The whole variable domain, filled in from reference TRBV7-9 and TRBJ1-2, reads DTGVSQNPRHKITKRGQNVTFRCDPISEHNRLYWYRQTLGQGPEFLTYFQNEAQLEKSRLLSDRFSAERPKGSFSTLEIQRTEQGDSAMYLCASSSTQGSDGYTFGSGTRLTVV.

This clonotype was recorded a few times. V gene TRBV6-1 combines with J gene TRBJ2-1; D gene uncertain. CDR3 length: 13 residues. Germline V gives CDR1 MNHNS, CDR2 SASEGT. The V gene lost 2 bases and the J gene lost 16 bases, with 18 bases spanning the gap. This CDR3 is CASSENGVDGEFF. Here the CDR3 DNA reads TGTGCCAGCAGTGAAAATGGGGTCGACGGTGAATTCTTC.

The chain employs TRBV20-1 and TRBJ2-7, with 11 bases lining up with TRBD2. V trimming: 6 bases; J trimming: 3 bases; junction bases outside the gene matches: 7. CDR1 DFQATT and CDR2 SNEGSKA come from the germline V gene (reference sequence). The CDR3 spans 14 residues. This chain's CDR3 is CSAPRLAGIYEQYF. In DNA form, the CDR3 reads TGCAGTGCCCCAAGACTAGCGGGGATCTACGAGCAGTACTTC.

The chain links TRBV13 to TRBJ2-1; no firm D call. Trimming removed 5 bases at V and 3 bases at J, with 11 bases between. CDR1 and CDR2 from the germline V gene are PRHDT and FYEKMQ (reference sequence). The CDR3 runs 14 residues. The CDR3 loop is CASSIQQSYNEQFF. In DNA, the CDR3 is TGTGCCAGCAGCATACAACAGAGCTACAATGAGCAGTTCTTC.

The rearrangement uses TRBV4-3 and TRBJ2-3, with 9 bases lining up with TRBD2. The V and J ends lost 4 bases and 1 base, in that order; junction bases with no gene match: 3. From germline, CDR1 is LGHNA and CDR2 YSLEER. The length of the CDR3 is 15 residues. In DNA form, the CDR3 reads TGCGCCAGCAGCCGACTAGCGGCCGGCACAGATACGCAGTATTTT. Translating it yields CASSRLAAGTDTQYF.

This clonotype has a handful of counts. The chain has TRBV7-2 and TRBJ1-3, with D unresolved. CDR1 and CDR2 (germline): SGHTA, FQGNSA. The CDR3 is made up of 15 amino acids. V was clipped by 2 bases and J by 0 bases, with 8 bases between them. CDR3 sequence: CASSLSSASGNTIYF. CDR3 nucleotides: TGTGCCAGCAGCTTATCTTCAGCCTCTGGAAACACCATATATTTT.

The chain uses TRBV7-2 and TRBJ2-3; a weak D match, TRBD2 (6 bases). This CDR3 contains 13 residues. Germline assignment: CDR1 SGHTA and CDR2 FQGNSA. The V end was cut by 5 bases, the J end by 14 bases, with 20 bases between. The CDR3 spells CASSHAGAGPGYF. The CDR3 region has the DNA TGTGCCAGCAGCCATGCCGGGGCGGGACCTGGGTATTTT.

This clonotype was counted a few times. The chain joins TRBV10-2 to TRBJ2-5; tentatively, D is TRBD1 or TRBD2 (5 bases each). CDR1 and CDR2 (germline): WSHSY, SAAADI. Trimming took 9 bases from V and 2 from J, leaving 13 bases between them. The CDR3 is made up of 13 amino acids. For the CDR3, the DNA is TGCGCCAGTCGAGGGGCCCTACAAGAGACCCAGTACTTC. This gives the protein CASRGALQETQYF.

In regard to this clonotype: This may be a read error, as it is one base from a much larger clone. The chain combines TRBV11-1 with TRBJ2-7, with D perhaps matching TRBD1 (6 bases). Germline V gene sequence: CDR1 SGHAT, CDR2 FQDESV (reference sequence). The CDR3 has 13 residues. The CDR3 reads CASSPDRTYERYF. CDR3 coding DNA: TGTGCCAGCAGCCCTGACAGGACCTACGAGCGGTACTTC.

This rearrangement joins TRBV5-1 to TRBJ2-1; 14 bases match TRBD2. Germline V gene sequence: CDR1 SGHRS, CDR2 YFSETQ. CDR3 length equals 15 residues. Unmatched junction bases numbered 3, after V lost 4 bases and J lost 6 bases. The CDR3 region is CASSGTSGGTNEQFF. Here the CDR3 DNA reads TGCGCCAGCAGCGGGACTAGCGGGGGCACCAATGAGCAGTTCTTC.

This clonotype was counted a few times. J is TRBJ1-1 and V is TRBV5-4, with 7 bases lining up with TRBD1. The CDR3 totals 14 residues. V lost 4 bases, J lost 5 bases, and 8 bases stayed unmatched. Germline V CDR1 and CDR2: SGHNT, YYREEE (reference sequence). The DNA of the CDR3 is TGTGCCAGCAGCGGGCAGGGGGAGGGAACTGAAGCTTTCTTT. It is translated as CASSGQGEGTEAFF.

The CDR3 region has the DNA TGTGCCAGCTCAGGCCCTGGCACCGGGGAGCTGTTTTTT. This encodes CASSGPGTGELFF. This chain joins TRBV9 and TRBJ2-2; no reliable D call. This CDR3 comprises 13 residues. V was trimmed by 7 bases and J by 4 bases, leaving 11 bases between them. The germline V gene encodes CDR1 SGDLS and CDR2 YYNGEE.

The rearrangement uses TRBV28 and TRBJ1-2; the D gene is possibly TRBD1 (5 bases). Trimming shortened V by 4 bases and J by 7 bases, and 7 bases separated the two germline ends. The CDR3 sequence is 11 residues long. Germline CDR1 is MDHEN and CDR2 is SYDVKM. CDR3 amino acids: CASSWGGGYTF. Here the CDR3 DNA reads TGTGCCAGCAGTTGGGGGGGTGGCTACACCTTC.

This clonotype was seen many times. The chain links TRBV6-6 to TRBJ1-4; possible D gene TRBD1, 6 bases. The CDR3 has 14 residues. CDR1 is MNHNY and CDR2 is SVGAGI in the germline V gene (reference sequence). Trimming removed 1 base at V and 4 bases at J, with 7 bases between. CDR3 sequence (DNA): TGTGCCAGCAGTTACTACAGGGTTAATGAAAAACTGTTTTTT. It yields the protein CASSYYRVNEKLFF.

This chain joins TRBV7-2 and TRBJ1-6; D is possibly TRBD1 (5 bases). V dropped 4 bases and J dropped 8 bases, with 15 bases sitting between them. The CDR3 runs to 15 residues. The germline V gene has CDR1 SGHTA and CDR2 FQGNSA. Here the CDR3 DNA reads TGTGCCAGCAGCTCCCTCACAGGCGGGGATTCACCCCTCCACTTT. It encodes CASSSLTGGDSPLHF.